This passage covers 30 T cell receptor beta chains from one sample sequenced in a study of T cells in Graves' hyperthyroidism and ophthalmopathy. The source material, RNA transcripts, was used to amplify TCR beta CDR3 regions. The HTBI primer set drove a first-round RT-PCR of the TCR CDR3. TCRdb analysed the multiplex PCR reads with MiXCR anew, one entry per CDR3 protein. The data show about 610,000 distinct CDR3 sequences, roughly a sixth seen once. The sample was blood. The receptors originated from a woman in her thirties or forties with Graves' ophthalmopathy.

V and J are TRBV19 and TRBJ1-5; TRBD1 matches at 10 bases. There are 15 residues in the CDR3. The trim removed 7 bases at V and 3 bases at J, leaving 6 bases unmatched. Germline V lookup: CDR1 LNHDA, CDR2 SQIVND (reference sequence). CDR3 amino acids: CASKGQGRINQPQHF. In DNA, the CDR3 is TGTGCCAGTAAGGGACAGGGGCGAATCAATCAGCCCCAGCATTTT.

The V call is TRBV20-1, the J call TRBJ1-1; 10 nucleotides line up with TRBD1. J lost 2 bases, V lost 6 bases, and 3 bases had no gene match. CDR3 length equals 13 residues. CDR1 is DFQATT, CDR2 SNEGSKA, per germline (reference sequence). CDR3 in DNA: TGCAGTGCGGGGACAGGGGCAAACACTGAAGCTTTCTTT. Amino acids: CSAGTGANTEAFF.

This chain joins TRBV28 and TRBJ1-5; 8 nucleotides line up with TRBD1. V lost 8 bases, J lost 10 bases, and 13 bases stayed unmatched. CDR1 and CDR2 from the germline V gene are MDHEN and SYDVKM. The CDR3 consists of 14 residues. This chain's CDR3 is CASLNRDRLSPQHF. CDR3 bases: TGTGCCAGCCTCAACCGGGACAGGCTGTCTCCCCAGCATTTT.

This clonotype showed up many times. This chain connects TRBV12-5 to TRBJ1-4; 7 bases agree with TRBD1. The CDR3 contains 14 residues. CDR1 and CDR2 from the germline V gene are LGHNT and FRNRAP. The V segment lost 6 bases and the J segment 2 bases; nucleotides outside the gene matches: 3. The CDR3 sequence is CASGGGQTNEKLFF. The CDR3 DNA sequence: TGTGCTAGTGGCGGGGGACAGACTAATGAAAAACTGTTTTTT. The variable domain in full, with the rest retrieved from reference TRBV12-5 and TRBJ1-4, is DARVTQTPRHKVTEMGQEVTMRCQPILGHNTVFWYRQTMMQGLELLAYFRNRAPLDDSGMPKDRFSAEMPDATLATLKIQPSEPRDSAVYFCASGGGQTNEKLFFGSGTQLSVL.

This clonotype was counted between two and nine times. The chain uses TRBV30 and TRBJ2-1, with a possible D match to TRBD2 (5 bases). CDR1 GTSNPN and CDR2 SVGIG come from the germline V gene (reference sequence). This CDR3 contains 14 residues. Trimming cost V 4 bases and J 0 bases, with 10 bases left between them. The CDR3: CAWTRGNSYNEQFF. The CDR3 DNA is TGTGCCTGGACAAGAGGGAACTCCTACAATGAGCAGTTCTTC. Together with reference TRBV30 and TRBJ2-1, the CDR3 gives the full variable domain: SQTIHQWPATLVQPVGSPLSLECTVEGTSNPNLYWYRQAAGRGLQLLFYSVGIGQISSEVPQNLSASRPQDRQFILSSKKLLLSDSGFYLCAWTRGNSYNEQFFGPGTRLTVL.

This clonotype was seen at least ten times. The chain's CDR3 is CASSLSQRPGPQYF. CDR3 nucleotides: TGTGCCAGCAGTTTATCTCAGAGACCAGGCCCGCAGTATTTT. The chain carries TRBV12-3 or TRBV12-4 and TRBJ2-3, with no clear D. The CDR3 is 14 amino acids. V lost 2 bases, J lost 10 bases, and 16 bases lay in between.

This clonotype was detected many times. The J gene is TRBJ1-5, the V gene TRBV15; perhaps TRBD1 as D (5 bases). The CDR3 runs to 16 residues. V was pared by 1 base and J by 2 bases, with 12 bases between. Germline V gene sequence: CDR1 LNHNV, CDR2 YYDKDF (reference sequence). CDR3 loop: CATSRVGAYGNQPQHF. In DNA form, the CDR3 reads TGTGCCACCAGCAGAGTTGGGGCTTATGGCAATCAGCCCCAGCATTTT. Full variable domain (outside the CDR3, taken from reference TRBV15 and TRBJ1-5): DAMVIQNPRYQVTQFGKPVTLSCSQTLNHNVMYWYQQKSSQAPKLLFHYYDKDFNNEADTPDNFQSRRPNTSFCFLDIRSPGLGDTAMYLCATSRVGAYGNQPQHFGDGTRLSIL.

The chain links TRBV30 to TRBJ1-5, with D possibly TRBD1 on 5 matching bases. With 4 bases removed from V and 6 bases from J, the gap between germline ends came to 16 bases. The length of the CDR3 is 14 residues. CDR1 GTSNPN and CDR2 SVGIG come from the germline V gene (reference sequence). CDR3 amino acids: CAWNSDSQGQPQHF. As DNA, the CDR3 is TGTGCCTGGAATTCAGATTCCCAGGGTCAGCCCCAGCATTTT.

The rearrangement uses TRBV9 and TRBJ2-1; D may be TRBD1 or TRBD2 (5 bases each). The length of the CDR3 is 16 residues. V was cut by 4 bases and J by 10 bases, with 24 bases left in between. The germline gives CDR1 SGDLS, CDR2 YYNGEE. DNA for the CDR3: TGTGCCAGCAGCCCGCGGGTGGACAACCCTCGCTCCGAGCAGTTCTTC. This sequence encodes CASSPRVDNPRSEQFF.

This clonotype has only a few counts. For the CDR3, the DNA is TGTGCCAGCAGGCCGGGAACAGTCTCCTACAATGAGCAGTTCTTC. The encoded protein is CASRPGTVSYNEQFF. The V and J genes are TRBV2 and TRBJ2-1; tentatively, D is TRBD2 (5 bases). The ends were cut back, 6 bases at V and 0 bases at J, with 12 bases in the middle. Germline CDR1 reads SNHLY; CDR2 reads FYNNEI. The CDR3 loop spans 15 amino acids.

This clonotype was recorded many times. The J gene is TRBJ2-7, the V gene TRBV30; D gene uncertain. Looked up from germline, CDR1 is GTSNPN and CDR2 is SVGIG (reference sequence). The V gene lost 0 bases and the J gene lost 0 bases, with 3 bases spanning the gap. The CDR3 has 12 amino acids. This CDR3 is CAWSVSSYEQYF. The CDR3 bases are TGTGCCTGGAGTGTTAGCTCCTACGAGCAGTACTTC. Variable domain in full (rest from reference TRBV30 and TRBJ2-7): SQTIHQWPATLVQPVGSPLSLECTVEGTSNPNLYWYRQAAGRGLQLLFYSVGIGQISSEVPQNLSASRPQDRQFILSSKKLLLSDSGFYLCAWSVSSYEQYFGPGTRLTVT.

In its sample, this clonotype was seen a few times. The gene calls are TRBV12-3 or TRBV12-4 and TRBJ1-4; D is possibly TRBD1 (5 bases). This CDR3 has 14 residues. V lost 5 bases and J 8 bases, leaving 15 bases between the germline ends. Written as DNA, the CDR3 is TGTGCCAGCAGTCTAAGGGCAGGGCAGGAAAAACTGTTTTTT. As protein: CASSLRAGQEKLFF.

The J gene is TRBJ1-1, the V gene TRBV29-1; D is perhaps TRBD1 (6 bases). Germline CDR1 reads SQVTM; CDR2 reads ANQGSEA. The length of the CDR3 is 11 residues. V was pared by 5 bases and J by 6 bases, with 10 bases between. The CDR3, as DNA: TGCAGCGTTTCAGGGGAACCTGAAGCTTTCTTT. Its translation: CSVSGEPEAFF. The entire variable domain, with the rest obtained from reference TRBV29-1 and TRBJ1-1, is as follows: SAVISQKPSRDICQRGTSLTIQCQVDSQVTMMFWYRQQPGQSLTLIATANQGSEATYESGFVIDKFPISRPNLTFSTLTVSNMSPEDSSIYLCSVSGEPEAFFGQGTRLTVV.

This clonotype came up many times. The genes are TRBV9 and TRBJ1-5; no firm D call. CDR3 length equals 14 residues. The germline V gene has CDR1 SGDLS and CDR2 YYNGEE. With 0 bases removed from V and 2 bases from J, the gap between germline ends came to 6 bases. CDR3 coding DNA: TGTGCCAGCAGCGTAGACAGTGGCAATCAGCCCCAGCATTTT. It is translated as CASSVDSGNQPQHF.

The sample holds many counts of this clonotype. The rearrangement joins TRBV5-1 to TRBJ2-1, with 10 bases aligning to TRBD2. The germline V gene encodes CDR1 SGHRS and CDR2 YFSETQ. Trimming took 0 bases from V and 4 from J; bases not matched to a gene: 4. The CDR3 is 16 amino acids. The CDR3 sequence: CASSLEATSGYNEQFF. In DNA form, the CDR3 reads TGCGCCAGCAGCTTGGAGGCGACTAGCGGGTACAATGAGCAGTTCTTC.

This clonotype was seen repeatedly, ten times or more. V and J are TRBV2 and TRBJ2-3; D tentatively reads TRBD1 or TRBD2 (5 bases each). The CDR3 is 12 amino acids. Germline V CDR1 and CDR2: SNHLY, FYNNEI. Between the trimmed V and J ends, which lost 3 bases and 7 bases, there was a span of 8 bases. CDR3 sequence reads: CASSEGENTQYF. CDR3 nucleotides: TGTGCCAGCAGTGAGGGGGAAAATACGCAGTATTTT.

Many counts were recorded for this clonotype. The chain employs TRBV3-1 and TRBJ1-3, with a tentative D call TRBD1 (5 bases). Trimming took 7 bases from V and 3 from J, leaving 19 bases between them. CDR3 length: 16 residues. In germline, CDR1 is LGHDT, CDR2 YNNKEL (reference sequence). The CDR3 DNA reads TGTGCCAGCACCCAGACATCCGGGACGGATGGAAACACCATATATTTT. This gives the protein CASTQTSGTDGNTIYF.

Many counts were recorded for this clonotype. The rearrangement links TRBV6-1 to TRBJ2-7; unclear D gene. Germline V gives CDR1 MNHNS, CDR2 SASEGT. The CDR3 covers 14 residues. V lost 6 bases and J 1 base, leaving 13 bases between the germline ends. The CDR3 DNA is TGTGCCAGCAGAGTTAGTACAGTTTCCTACGAGCAGTACTTC. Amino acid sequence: CASRVSTVSYEQYF.

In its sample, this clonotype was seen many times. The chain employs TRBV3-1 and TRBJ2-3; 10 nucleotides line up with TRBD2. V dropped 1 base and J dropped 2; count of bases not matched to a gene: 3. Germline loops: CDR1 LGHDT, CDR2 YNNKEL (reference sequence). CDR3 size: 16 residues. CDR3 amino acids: CASSQVAGGLTDTQYF. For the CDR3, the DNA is TGTGCCAGCAGCCAAGTAGCGGGGGGCCTCACAGATACGCAGTATTTT.

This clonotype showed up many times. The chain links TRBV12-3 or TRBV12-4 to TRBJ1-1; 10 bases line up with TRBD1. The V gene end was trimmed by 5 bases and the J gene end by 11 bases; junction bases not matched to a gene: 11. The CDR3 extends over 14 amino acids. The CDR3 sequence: CASSPRRDRGKAFF. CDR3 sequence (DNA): TGTGCCAGCAGTCCCCGAAGGGACAGGGGTAAGGCTTTCTTT.

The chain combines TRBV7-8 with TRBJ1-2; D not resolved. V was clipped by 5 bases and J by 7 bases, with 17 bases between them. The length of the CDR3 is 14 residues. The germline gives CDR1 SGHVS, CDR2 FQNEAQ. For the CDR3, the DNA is TGTGCCAGCAGCCCCCAGACGGATAGCCTTGGCTACACCTTC. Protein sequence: CASSPQTDSLGYTF. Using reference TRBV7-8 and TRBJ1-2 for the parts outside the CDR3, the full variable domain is GAGVSQSPRYKVAKRGQDVALRCDPISGHVSLFWYQQALGQGPEFLTYFQNEAQLDKSGLPSDRFFAERPEGSVSTLKIQRTQQEDSAVYLCASSPQTDSLGYTFGSGTRLTVV.

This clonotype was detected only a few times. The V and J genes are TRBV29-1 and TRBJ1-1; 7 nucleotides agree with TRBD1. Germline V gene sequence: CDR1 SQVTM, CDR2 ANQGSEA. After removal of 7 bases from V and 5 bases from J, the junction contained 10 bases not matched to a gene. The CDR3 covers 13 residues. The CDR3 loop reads CSAYRGEGTEAFF. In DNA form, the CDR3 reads TGCAGCGCCTACAGGGGAGAAGGGACTGAAGCTTTCTTT.

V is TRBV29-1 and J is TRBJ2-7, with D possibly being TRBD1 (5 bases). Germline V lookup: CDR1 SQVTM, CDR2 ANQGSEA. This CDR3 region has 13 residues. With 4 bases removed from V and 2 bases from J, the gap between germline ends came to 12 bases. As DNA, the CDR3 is TGCAGCGTTGGGGGTGCAGGGACCTACGAGCAGTACTTC. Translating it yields CSVGGAGTYEQYF.

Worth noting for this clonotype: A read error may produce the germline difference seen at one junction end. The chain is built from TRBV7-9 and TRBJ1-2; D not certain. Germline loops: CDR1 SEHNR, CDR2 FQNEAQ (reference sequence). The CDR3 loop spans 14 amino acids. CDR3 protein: CAGSLAAGSSGYTF. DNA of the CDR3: TGTGCCGGCAGCTTAGCGGCAGGTTCTTCTGGCTACACCTTC.

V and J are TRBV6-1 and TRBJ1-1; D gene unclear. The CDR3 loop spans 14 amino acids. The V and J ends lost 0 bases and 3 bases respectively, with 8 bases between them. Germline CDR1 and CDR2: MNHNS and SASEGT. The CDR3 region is CASSEALGYTEAFF. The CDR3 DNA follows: TGTGCCAGCAGTGAAGCGCTAGGATACACTGAAGCTTTCTTT.

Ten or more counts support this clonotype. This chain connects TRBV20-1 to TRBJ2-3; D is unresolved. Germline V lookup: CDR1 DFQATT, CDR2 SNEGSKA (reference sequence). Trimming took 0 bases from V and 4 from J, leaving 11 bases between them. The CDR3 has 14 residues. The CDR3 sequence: CSARDRVPADTQYF. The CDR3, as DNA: TGCAGTGCTAGAGATCGAGTCCCCGCAGATACGCAGTATTTT.

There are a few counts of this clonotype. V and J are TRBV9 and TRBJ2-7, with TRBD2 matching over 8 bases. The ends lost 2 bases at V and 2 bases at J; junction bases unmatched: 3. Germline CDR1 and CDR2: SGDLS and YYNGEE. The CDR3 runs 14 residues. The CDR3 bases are TGTGCCAGCAGCGTGACTAGCGCAACCTACGAGCAGTACTTC. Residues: CASSVTSATYEQYF.

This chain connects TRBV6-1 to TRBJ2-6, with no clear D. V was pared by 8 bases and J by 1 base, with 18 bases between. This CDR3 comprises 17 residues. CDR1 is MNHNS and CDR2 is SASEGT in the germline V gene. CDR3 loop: CASVLSIPGSGANVLTF. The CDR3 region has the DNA TGTGCCAGCGTACTTTCGATCCCAGGTTCTGGGGCCAACGTCCTGACTTTC.

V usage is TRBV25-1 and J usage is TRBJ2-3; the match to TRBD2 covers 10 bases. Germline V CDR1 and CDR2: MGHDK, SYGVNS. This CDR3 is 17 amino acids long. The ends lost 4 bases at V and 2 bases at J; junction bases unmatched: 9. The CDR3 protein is CASSGSPGTSDTDTQYF. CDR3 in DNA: TGTGCCAGCAGTGGATCTCCCGGGACTAGCGACACAGATACGCAGTATTTT.

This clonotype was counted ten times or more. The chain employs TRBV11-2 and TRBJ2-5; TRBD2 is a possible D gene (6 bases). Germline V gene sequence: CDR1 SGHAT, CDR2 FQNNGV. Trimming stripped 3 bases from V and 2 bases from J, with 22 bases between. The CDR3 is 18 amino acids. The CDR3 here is CASSFRRADPGGQETQYF. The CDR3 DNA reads TGTGCCAGCAGCTTTCGGAGGGCGGATCCCGGGGGACAAGAGACCCAGTACTTC.